Shown below are 27 T cell receptor beta chains from a single sample sequenced in a study of blood T cell repertoires in COVID-19. Libraries were prepared by immunoSEQ multiplex PCR; TCRdb keeps only in-frame clonotypes and omits some of them. The data hold about 240,000 clones, with 80% to 85% observed a single time. Sequencing input: peripheral blood. Source of these receptors: a woman aged 60 to 75 with active or convalescent COVID-19.

The chain carries TRBV9 and TRBJ1-3, with 8 bases matching TRBD1. The CDR3 loop spans 18 amino acids. J was trimmed by 1 base and V by 1 base; bases with no gene match: 10. CDR1 SGDLS and CDR2 YYNGEE come from the germline V gene. The CDR3 bases are TGTGCCAGCAGCGTATCAGGACAGGGAGGTTTTTCTGGAAACACCATATATTTT. Amino acid sequence: CASSVSGQGGFSGNTIYF. Drawing the rest from reference TRBV9 and TRBJ1-3, the complete variable domain is DSGVTQTPKHLITATGQRVTLRCSPRSGDLSVYWYQQSLDQGLQFLIQYYNGEERAKGNILERFSAQQFPDLHSELNLSSLELGDSALYFCASSVSGQGGFSGNTIYFGEGSWLTVV.

This clone has a handful of counts. The chain's CDR3 is CATRTDGLQNIQYF. The CDR3 region has the DNA TGTGCCACCCGAACTGATGGGCTCCAAAACATTCAGTACTTC. V gene TRBV6-5 combines with J gene TRBJ2-4; D unclear. The V gene lost 10 bases and the J gene lost 5 bases, with 18 bases spanning the gap. The CDR3 spans 14 residues. Germline V gene data show CDR1 as MNHEY and CDR2 as SVGAGI.

The chain carries TRBV5-4 and TRBJ2-7; D is possibly TRBD1 (6 bases). Germline V lookup: CDR1 SGHNT, CDR2 YYREEE (reference sequence). The CDR3 runs to 13 residues. Deletions cut 2 bases from V and 6 bases from J, with 12 bases between. CDR3 sequence (DNA): TGTGCCAGCAGCTTACAGGGTATGGGCGAGCAGTACTTC. Its translation: CASSLQGMGEQYF.

The CDR3 DNA reads TGCGCCAGCAGCTTGGCCCCAGGCTCCTCCTACAATGAGCAGTTCTTC. Translating gives CASSLAPGSSYNEQFF. V usage is TRBV5-1 and J usage is TRBJ2-1, with unresolved D. Germline V gives CDR1 SGHRS, CDR2 YFSETQ. The CDR3 is 16 amino acids. The V end was cut by 0 bases, the J end by 0 bases, with 10 bases between.

V and J are TRBV2 and TRBJ1-5; D is perhaps TRBD1 (5 bases). Trimming took 4 bases from V and 4 from J, leaving 11 bases between them. The CDR3 runs 14 residues. Germline CDR1 and CDR2: SNHLY and FYNNEI. As DNA, the CDR3 is TGTGCCAGCAGTGCGTGGGGCCGTAATCAGCCCCAGCATTTT. It encodes CASSAWGRNQPQHF. Filled out from reference TRBV2 and TRBJ1-5, the complete variable domain reads EPEVTQTPSHQVTQMGQEVILRCVPISNHLYFYWYRQILGQKVEFLVSFYNNEISEKSEIFDDQFSVERPDGSNFTLKIRSTKLEDSAMYFCASSAWGRNQPQHFGDGTRLSIL.

The chain combines TRBV30 with TRBJ2-3; 14 bases are shared with TRBD2. Losses at the gene ends were 3 bases for V and 8 bases for J; bases not matched to a gene: 7. This CDR3 has 15 residues. Germline values: CDR1 GTSNPN, CDR2 SVGIG (reference sequence). CDR3 bases: TGTGCCTGGAGGCCGACTAGCGGGGGGGCGGGTACGCAGTATTTT. Translation gives CAWRPTSGGAGTQYF.

J is TRBJ1-1 and V is TRBV19; D ambiguous. Germline CDR1 reads LNHDA; CDR2 reads SQIVND (reference sequence). The germline V and J ends were trimmed by 8 bases and 6 bases, with 22 bases remaining between them. The CDR3 consists of 15 residues. The CDR3 DNA reads as TGTGCCAGTCTCCCTGGGGTAGGGAGAGCCTCTGAAGCTTTCTTT. Amino acid sequence: CASLPGVGRASEAFF.

The J gene is TRBJ1-1, the V gene TRBV5-8; D uncertain. CDR3 length: 12 residues. Germline lookup yields CDR1 SGHTS and CDR2 YDEGEE. V was pared by 5 bases and J by 1 base, with 6 bases between. The CDR3 coding sequence is TGTGCCAGCAGACCAGGGAACACTGAAGCTTTCTTT. Its protein product is CASRPGNTEAFF. Together with reference TRBV5-8 and TRBJ1-1, the CDR3 gives the full variable domain: EAGVTQSPTHLIKTRGQQATLRCSPISGHTSVYWYQQALGLGLQFLLWYDEGEERNRGNFPPRFSGRQFPNYSSELNVNALELEDSALYLCASRPGNTEAFFGQGTRLTVV.

This clone has only a few counts. A read error may account for a junction end that differs from germline. The rearrangement joins TRBV2 to TRBJ1-2; 8 bases agree with TRBD1. CDR1 and CDR2 (germline): SNHLY, FYNNEI. This CDR3 has 12 amino acids. In DNA, the CDR3 is TGTGCCAGCAGGGACAGGGACTATCGCTACACCTTC. It is translated as CASRDRDYRYTF.

In the case of this clone: The same CDR3 is also encoded by other DNA sequences in this sample. This chain uses TRBV30 with TRBJ1-1, with unresolved D. The CDR3 has 13 residues. Per the germline V gene, CDR1 is GTSNPN and CDR2 is SVGIG (reference sequence). V lost 0 bases to trimming and J lost 1 base, with 6 bases between them. Here the CDR3 reads CAWSVSQNTEAFF. DNA for the CDR3: TGTGCCTGGAGTGTAAGCCAGAACACTGAAGCTTTCTTT. Filled out from reference TRBV30 and TRBJ1-1, the complete variable domain reads SQTIHQWPATLVQPVGSPLSLECTVEGTSNPNLYWYRQAAGRGLQLLFYSVGIGQISSEVPQNLSASRPQDRQFILSSKKLLLSDSGFYLCAWSVSQNTEAFFGQGTRLTVV.

The chain recombines TRBV7-6 with TRBJ2-7; D uncertain. Germline CDR1 SGHVS, CDR2 FNYEAQ. The CDR3 has 15 residues. The V gene lost 1 base and the J gene lost 5 bases, with 15 bases spanning the gap. Written as DNA, the CDR3 is TGTGCCAGCAGCTTAGGCGCGTCTGCTTACGACGAGCAGTACTTC. Translation: CASSLGASAYDEQYF.

CDR3 nucleotide sequence: TGTGCCAGCAGTGCGAGGGACACCCGGGGGCCCCAGCATTTT. Residues: CASSARDTRGPQHF. The rearrangement links TRBV27 to TRBJ1-5; TRBD1 is a possible D gene (6 bases). Looked up from germline, CDR1 is MNHEY and CDR2 is SMNVEV (reference sequence). There are 14 residues in the CDR3. Trimming removed 5 bases from V and 9 bases from J, with 17 bases in between.

On this clone: Other DNA sequences from this sample encode an identical CDR3 as well. The chain is built from TRBV18 and TRBJ2-2, with TRBD1 matching over 8 bases. This CDR3 comprises 14 residues. Germline V gives CDR1 KGHSH, CDR2 LQKENI. Unmatched junction bases numbered 1, after V lost 3 bases and J lost 4 bases. CDR3 sequence: CASSPGQATGELFF. CDR3 DNA sequence: TGTGCCAGCTCACCGGGACAGGCCACCGGGGAGCTGTTTTTT. Supplemented by reference TRBV18 and TRBJ2-2, the full variable domain reads NAGVMQNPRHLVRRRGQEARLRCSPMKGHSHVYWYRQLPEEGLKFMVYLQKENIIDESGMPKERFSAEFPKEGPSILRIQQVVRGDSAAYFCASSPGQATGELFFGEGSRLTVL.

V is TRBV29-1 and J is TRBJ1-1, with a possible D match to TRBD1 (5 bases). V was cut by 6 bases and J by 8 bases, with 19 bases left in between. This CDR3 is 13 amino acids long. Per germline, CDR1 SQVTM and CDR2 ANQGSEA. The CDR3 DNA reads TGCAGCGTCGGGGGGGAGTCAGTTTGGGAAGCTTTCTTT. Encoded protein: CSVGGESVWEAFF.

The chain joins TRBV7-9 to TRBJ1-1; D possibly corresponds to TRBD1 (6 bases). The ends were cut back, 2 bases at V and 3 bases at J, with 10 bases in the middle. The CDR3 is made up of 14 amino acids. Germline CDR1 reads SEHNR; CDR2 reads FQNEAQ (reference sequence). The CDR3 DNA reads TGTGCCAGCAGCTTAAAGTCAGGGGACACTGAAGCTTTCTTT. Translation gives CASSLKSGDTEAFF. Full variable domain (rest looked up from reference TRBV7-9 and TRBJ1-1): DTGVSQNPRHKITKRGQNVTFRCDPISEHNRLYWYRQTLGQGPEFLTYFQNEAQLEKSRLLSDRFSAERPKGSFSTLEIQRTEQGDSAMYLCASSLKSGDTEAFFGQGTRLTVV.

In nucleotides, the CDR3 is TGTGCCAGCTCACCACCTATGAGGCAGGGAACTGAAGCTTTCTTT. It encodes CASSPPMRQGTEAFF. V is TRBV18 and J is TRBJ1-1; D may be TRBD1 (5 bases). The CDR3 has 15 amino acids. CDR1 and CDR2 (germline): KGHSH, LQKENI. V was cut by 0 bases and J by 5 bases, with 13 bases left in between. Full variable domain (remainder filled in from reference TRBV18 and TRBJ1-1): NAGVMQNPRHLVRRRGQEARLRCSPMKGHSHVYWYRQLPEEGLKFMVYLQKENIIDESGMPKERFSAEFPKEGPSILRIQQVVRGDSAAYFCASSPPMRQGTEAFFGQGTRLTVV.

The J gene is TRBJ2-5, the V gene TRBV15; tentative D call: TRBD1 (5 bases). The V gene's germline CDR1 is LNHNV and CDR2 YYDKDF (reference sequence). Deletions cut 0 bases from V and 3 bases from J, with 17 bases between. This CDR3 contains 17 residues. The chain's CDR3 is CATSRDTYRTQKETQYF. The CDR3 DNA reads as TGTGCCACCAGCAGAGATACCTACAGGACCCAGAAAGAGACCCAGTACTTC.

This clone was seen more than once but under ten times. The gene calls are TRBV18 and TRBJ1-6; D not resolved. The germline V gene encodes CDR1 KGHSH and CDR2 LQKENI. The CDR3 has 13 residues. V was pared by 3 bases and J by 8 bases, with 8 bases between. CDR3 in amino acids: CASSPTRDSPLHF. The DNA for the CDR3 is TGTGCCAGCTCACCTACCCGGGATTCACCCCTCCACTTT.

The chain combines TRBV4-1 with TRBJ2-1, with a possible D match to TRBD1 (6 bases). Germline V lookup: CDR1 MGHRA, CDR2 YSYEKL. This CDR3 region has 12 residues. Trimming shortened V by 4 bases and J by 7 bases, and 8 bases separated the two germline ends. This CDR3 reads CASSLGTNEQFF. Here the CDR3 DNA reads TGCGCCAGCAGCCTAGGGACAAATGAGCAGTTCTTC.

The chain joins TRBV7-9 to TRBJ1-2; D remains ambiguous. This CDR3 contains 12 residues. Trimming left V 1 base short and J 8 bases short, with 8 bases between. The germline V gene encodes CDR1 SEHNR and CDR2 FQNEAQ (reference sequence). The CDR3 sequence: CASSLVQRGYTF. The CDR3 bases are TGTGCCAGCAGCTTAGTTCAGCGGGGCTACACCTTC.

This clone occurred once. The gene calls are TRBV7-8 and TRBJ1-1, with 9 bases identical to TRBD1. With V trimmed by 5 bases and J by 0 bases, 10 bases remained unmatched. The germline V gene encodes CDR1 SGHVS and CDR2 FQNEAQ. This CDR3 is 17 amino acids long. The DNA for the CDR3 is TGTGCCAGCAGCCGCTTGGACAGGGGAGGGATGAACACTGAAGCTTTCTTT. It translates to CASSRLDRGGMNTEAFF.

The chain joins TRBV30 to TRBJ1-1; D is uncertain. From germline, CDR1 is GTSNPN and CDR2 SVGIG (reference sequence). V lost 2 bases and J lost 0, with 4 bases in between. CDR3 size: 12 residues. The CDR3 bases are TGTGCCTGGAGTACTATGAACACTGAAGCTTTCTTT. Translated, it gives CAWSTMNTEAFF.

This chain joins TRBV9 and TRBJ2-2; D is possibly TRBD1 (6 bases). Trimming pared 5 bases from V and 4 bases from J, leaving 15 bases between. CDR1 and CDR2 from the germline V gene are SGDLS and YYNGEE. There are 15 residues in the CDR3. The CDR3 loop is CASSLQGWGTGELFF. The CDR3, as DNA: TGTGCCAGCAGTCTACAGGGATGGGGCACCGGGGAGCTGTTTTTT.

This sequence joins TRBV25-1 and TRBJ2-5; TRBD1 aligns across 9 bases. CDR3 size: 15 residues. Germline CDR1 reads MGHDK; CDR2 reads SYGVNS. J lost 3 bases, V lost 6 bases, and 8 bases had no gene match. The CDR3 loop reads CASRTLGTGKETQYF. As DNA, the CDR3 is TGTGCCAGCAGGACCCTCGGGACAGGGAAAGAGACCCAGTACTTC.

The chain carries TRBV2 and TRBJ2-5, with 7 positions matching TRBD1. The CDR3 spans 14 residues. CDR1 and CDR2 (germline): SNHLY, FYNNEI. V dropped 5 bases and J dropped 3; count of bases not matched to a gene: 6. CDR3 region: CASSMTGSEETQYF. The CDR3 DNA is TGTGCCAGCAGTATGACAGGGTCGGAAGAGACCCAGTACTTC.

The chain couples TRBV10-3 to TRBJ1-1; 8 bases line up with TRBD1. Germline V lookup: CDR1 ENHRY, CDR2 SYGVKD. V trimming: 7 bases; J trimming: 4 bases; junction bases outside the gene matches: 8. This CDR3 spans 14 amino acids. CDR3 loop: CAITGTGSSTEAFF. Written as DNA, the CDR3 is TGTGCCATCACGGGGACAGGATCATCCACTGAAGCTTTCTTT.

The chain couples TRBV18 to TRBJ2-7, with 16 bases fitting TRBD2. CDR3 length: 17 amino acids. V dropped 3 bases and J dropped 7; count of bases not matched to a gene: 9. In germline, CDR1 is KGHSH, CDR2 LQKENI. The CDR3 reads CASSPLGLAGGPYEQYF. The CDR3 bases are TGTGCCAGCTCACCCTTGGGACTAGCGGGGGGGCCGTATGAGCAGTACTTC.